This T cell receptor (beta chain) originates from a study of OX40 agonist ivuxolimab in advanced cancers. About the full investigation: Ivuxolimab was an agonistic, fully human IgG2 monoclonal antibody directed against OX40 (CD134), a costimulatory receptor. Intravenous ivuxolimab was administered to patients every 2 weeks at six dose levels: 0.01, 0.1, 0.3, 1.5, 3 and 10 mg/kg. Of the approximately 54 patients in dose escalation, about 20 had hepatocellular carcinoma, approximately 15 had melanoma, 9 had renal cell carcinoma and 9 had head and neck cancer. In the dose-escalation cohort, 70% to 90% of patients were male, and the mean age was around 65 years with a range of roughly 20 to 85. Patients were allowed to have had prior anti-PD-1, anti-PD-L1 or anti-CTLA-4 therapy, and 30% to 40% of the dose-escalation patients had been treated with checkpoint inhibitors. Partial responses occurred in three dose-escalation patients, of whom one had hepatocellular carcinoma and two had cutaneous melanoma. The point of sequencing TCRbeta in the periphery was to test whether ivuxolimab changed TCR sequence diversity and drove clonal T-cell expansion. The monotherapy dose-escalation portion (N ≈ 55 patients) of the phase I ivuxolimab trial is reported in the paper.

As concerns this clone: There is no known antigen for this receptor. No qualities accompany the bases; no much larger clone lies one base away.

Here is what the overall study found, with its caveats: After ivuxolimab, CD8+ T cells had more expanded clones than CD4+ T cells on average. In partial responders in the 0.1-3.0 mg/kg groups, normalized peripheral clonal expansion was found to be among the lowest, especially among CD8+ T cells. At doses of 0.1 to 3.0 mg/kg, clonal expansion of both CD4+ and CD8+ blood T cells was observed from baseline to week 6. The antigen specificity of the clonally expanded peripheral T cells was not determined. Low levels of normalized T-cell clonal expansion were also seen in some patients who did not respond.

The trial excluded patients who had a history of autoimmune disease or were on systemic immunosuppression. In every dose cohort, peripheral blood was drawn for TCR sequencing at baseline, cycle 4 day 1, and cycle 7 day 1. The samples were taken from a phase I, first-in-human, multicenter, open-label dose-escalation trial of ivuxolimab. Adults with locally advanced or metastatic melanoma, renal cell, hepatocellular, or head and neck squamous cell carcinoma were enrolled in the trial. Before TCR sequencing, CD4+ and CD8+ T cells were separately sorted from peripheral blood. V is trimmed back by 3 bases and J by 5 bases, and the junction contains 5 bases that no gene match accounts for. From cysteine to phenylalanine, the CDR3 is 15 amino acids long. Of the read, only the CDR3 DNA is kept; its 45 bases are in frame from base 1. Based on the germline V gene, the CDR1 and CDR2 sequences are SGDLS and YYNGEE.

Genomic DNA was extracted from sorted cells for sequencing of the TCRbeta CDR3 region. The immunoSEQ Assay was used for sequencing of TCRbeta CDR3 regions. TCRdb obtained this table from immuneACCESS and retained in-frame rearrangements with V and J assigned. These tables miss some clones; where compared with another copy, unresolved V genes account for less than half of the shortfall, and the remainder is unexplained. This sample has tens of thousands of clones in its table, and 70% to 90% of those were observed once. Together, the top ten hold approximately 0.99% of the sample. This sequence was found in an adult with an advanced solid tumor such as melanoma, head and neck, liver or kidney cancer. This chain joins TRBV9 to TRBJ2-3; TRBD2 matches 11 bases in the middle. The sequencing here drew on CD4+ or CD8+ T cells sorted from blood, taken in a trial of the OX40 agonist ivuxolimab. The CDR3 is CASSGRLAGKDTQYF. Here is the DNA: TGTGCCAGCAGCGGCCGACTAGCGGGAAAAGATACGCAGTATTTT.